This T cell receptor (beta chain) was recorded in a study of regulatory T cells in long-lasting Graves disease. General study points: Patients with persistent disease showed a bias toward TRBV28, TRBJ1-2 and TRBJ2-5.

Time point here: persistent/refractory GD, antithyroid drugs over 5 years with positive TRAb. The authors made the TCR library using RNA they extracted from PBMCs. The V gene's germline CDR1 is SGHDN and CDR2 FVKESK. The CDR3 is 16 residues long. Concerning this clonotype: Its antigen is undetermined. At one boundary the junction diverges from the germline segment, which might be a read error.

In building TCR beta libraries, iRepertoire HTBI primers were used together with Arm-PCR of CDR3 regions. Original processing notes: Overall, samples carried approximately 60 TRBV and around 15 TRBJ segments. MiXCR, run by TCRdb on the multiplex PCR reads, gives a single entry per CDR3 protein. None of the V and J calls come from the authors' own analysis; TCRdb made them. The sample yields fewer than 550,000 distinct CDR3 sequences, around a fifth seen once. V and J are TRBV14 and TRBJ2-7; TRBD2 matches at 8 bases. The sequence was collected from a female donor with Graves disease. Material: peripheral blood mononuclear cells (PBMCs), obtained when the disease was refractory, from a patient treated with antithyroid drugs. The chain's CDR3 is CASSQSRPGLEGGQDF. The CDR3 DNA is TGTGCCAGCAGCCAAAGCAGACCGGGACTAGAGGGCGGGCAGGACTTC.